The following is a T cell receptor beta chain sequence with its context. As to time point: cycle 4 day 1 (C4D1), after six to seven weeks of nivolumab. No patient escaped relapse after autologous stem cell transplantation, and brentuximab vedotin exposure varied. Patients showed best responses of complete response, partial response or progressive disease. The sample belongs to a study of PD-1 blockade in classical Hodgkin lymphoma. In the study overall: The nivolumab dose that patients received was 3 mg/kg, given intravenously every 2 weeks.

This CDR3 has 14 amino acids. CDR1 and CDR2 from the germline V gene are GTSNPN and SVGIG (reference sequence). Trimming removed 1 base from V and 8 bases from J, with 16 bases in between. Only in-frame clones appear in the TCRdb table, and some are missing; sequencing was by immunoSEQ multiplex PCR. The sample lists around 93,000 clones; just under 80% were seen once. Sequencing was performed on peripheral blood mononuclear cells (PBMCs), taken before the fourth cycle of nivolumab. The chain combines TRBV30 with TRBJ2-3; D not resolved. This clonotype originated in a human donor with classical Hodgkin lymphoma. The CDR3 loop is CAWSEGKQKSTQYF. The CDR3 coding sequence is TGTGCCTGGAGTGAGGGAAAACAAAAGAGTACGCAGTATTTT.